This T cell receptor beta chain was sequenced for a study of identical twins. Study-level findings and limits: Conclusions relied on cross-sectional statistical analysis, not following the same donors. There were fewer insertions in abundant cord blood beta clonotypes, but memory repertoires showed no such pattern.

Carrying unique molecular identifiers, the cDNA also gained a universal primer site through template switching. One entry per CDR3 protein, called by TCRdb with MiXCR from the 5' RACE reads. Of approximately 230,000 distinct CDR3 sequences in the sample, over 5.5% were seen once. In regard to this clonotype: The antigen remains unidentified.

Trimming removed 7 bases from V and 1 base from J, with 4 bases in between. The CDR3 extends over 12 amino acids. The V gene's germline CDR1 is MNHEY and CDR2 SVGAGI. This sample was also put to use in a study of T cells expressing NK-cell markers. That investigation notes: All TCR beta repertoires analysed originated from sorted CD3+CD56+NKG2C+, CD3+CD56+NKG2C- and CD3+CD56-NKG2C+ T cells.

Sequencing was carried out using CD8+ T cells sorted from blood. The V gene is TRBV6-5, the J gene TRBJ2-2; no clear D. The receptor comes from a woman aged 18-29 years in good health. The CDR3 nucleotides read TGTGCCAGCAAGGTGAACACCGGGGAGCTGTTTTTT. Encoded protein: CASKVNTGELFF.